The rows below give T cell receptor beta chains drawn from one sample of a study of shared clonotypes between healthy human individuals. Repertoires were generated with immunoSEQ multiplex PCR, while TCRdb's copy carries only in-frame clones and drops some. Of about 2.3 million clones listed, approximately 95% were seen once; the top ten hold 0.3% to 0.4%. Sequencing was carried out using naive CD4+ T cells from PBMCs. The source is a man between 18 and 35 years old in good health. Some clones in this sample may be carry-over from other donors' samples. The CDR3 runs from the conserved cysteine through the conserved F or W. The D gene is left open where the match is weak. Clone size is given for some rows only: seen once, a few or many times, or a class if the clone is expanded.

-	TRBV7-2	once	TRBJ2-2	TGTGCCAGCAGCCCTCCAGGCGGGACGAACACCGGGGAGCTGTTTTTT	CASSPPGGTNTGELFF
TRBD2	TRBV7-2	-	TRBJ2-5	TGTGCCAGCAGCCGGACTAGCGGGAGAGTGGAGACCCAGTACTTC	CASSRTSGRVETQYF
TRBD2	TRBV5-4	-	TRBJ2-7	TGTGCCAGCAGCTTGTGGGCGGGGACTAGGGGCGAGCAGTACTTC	CASSLWAGTRGEQYF
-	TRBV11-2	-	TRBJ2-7	TGTGCCAGCAAAATGCAGACTCTAGGGGAGCAGTACTTC	CASKMQTLGEQYF
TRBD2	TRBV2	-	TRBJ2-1	TGTGCCAGCAGTCAGACTAGCGGGAGGTACGGTGAGCAGTTCTTC	CASSQTSGRYGEQFF
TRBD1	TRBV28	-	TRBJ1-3	TGTGCCAGCAGTGCGGGACAGGGGTCCCCTGGAAACACCATATATTTT	CASSAGQGSPGNTIYF
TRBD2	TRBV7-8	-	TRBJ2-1	TGTGCCAGCAGCCTCAAGCGGGAGGGTTCTAGGGAGCAGTTCTTC	CASSLKREGSREQFF
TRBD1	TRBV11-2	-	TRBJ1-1	TGTGCCAGCAGCACATACAGGGGTAGGAACACTGAAGCTTTCTTT	CASSTYRGRNTEAFF
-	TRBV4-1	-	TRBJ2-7	TGCGCCAGCAGCCAAGGGGAAGGGCGCACCTACGAGCAGTACTTC	CASSQGEGRTYEQYF
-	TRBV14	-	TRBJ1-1	TGTGCCAGCACCCGCGGGCTGAACACTGAAGCTTTCTTT	CASTRGLNTEAFF
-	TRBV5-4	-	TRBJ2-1	TGTGCCAGCAAAAGGGACTTAGGGAGGAATGAGCAGTTCTTC	CASKRDLGRNEQFF
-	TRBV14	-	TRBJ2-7	TGTGCCAGCAGCCAAGATTACTCCAGGTTCTCCTACGAGCAGTACTTC	CASSQDYSRFSYEQYF
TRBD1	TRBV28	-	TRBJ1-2	TGTGCCAGCATAGCCACAGGGGACCATGGCTACACCTTC	CASIATGDHGYTF
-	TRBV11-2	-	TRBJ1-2	TGTGCCAGCAGCATAGTCGGACACCCCTATGGCTACACCTTC	CASSIVGHPYGYTF
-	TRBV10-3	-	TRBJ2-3	TGTGCCATCAGTGGGGCCAGCACAGATACGCAGTATTTT	CAISGASTDTQYF
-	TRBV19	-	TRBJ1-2	TGTGCCAGTAGTATAGGGGGAGTCTATGGCTACACCTTC	CASSIGGVYGYTF
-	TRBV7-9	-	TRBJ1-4	TGTGCCAGCAGTCCGGGGGCTGGGGACGATGAAAAACTGTTTTTT	CASSPGAGDDEKLFF
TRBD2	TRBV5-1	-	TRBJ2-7	TGCGCCAGCACCTCTAGCGGTTCTTCCTACGAGCAGTACTTC	CASTSSGSSYEQYF
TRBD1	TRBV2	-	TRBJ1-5	TGTGCCAGCAGCCTGGACAGGGGTAGTCAGCCCCAGCATTTT	CASSLDRGSQPQHF
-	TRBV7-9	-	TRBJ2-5	TGTGCCAGCAGCTTATCCCCTGGGACCCAGTACTTC	CASSLSPGTQYF
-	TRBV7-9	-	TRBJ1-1	TGTGCCAGCACCGGGGGCCGAGGAACTGAAGCTTTCTTT	CASTGGRGTEAFF
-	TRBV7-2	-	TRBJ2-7	TGTGCCAGCAGCCTGCAATACGAGCAGTACTTC	CASSLQYEQYF
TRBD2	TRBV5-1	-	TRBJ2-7	TGCGCCAGCAGCCCTAGGACTAGCGGGGTCTACGAGCAGTACTTC	CASSPRTSGVYEQYF
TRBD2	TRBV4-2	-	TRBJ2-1	TGTGCCAGCAGCCCTACTAGCGGGAGTTACAATGAGCAGTTCTTC	CASSPTSGSYNEQFF
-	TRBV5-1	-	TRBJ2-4	TGCGCCAGCAGACGGGACGTTGGGCTTGACATTCAGTACTTC	CASRRDVGLDIQYF
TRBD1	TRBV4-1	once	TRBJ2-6	TGCGCCAGCAGCCAAGACCCGGGACAGCTCTCTGGGGCCAACGTCCTGACTTTC	CASSQDPGQLSGANVLTF
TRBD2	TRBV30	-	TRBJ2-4	TGTGCCTGGACAGGGAGGGGAAACATTCAGTACTTC	CAWTGRGNIQYF
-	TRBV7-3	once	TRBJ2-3	TGTGCCAGCAGCAACTTGCCTGCAGATACGCAGTATTTT	CASSNLPADTQYF
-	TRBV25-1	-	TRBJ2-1	TGTGCCAGCAGTGAATCACGGGCTAGATCCTACAATGAGCAGTTCTTC	CASSESRARSYNEQFF
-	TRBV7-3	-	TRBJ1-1	TGTGCCAGCAGCTTAACAGGGAATACTGAAGCTTTCTTT	CASSLTGNTEAFF